The T cell receptor beta chain described here comes from a study of blood T cell repertoires in COVID-19 (dated by TCRdb to about 2020). General notes on the study: Samples covering the acute and convalescent phases of COVID-19 were provided by collaborators in the United States, Italy and Spain. The sample metadata nearly always contained a de-identified subject ID, COVID-19 status, age in years and sex. The repertoires were released in a freely available public database meant as a resource for research on the immune response to SARS-CoV-2. Deeply sampled blood TCRbeta repertoires from subjects exposed to, actively infected with, or recovered from COVID-19 were included in the dataset. Samples came from the ongoing ImmuneRACE study (first 160 participants) plus 1,254 subjects from 6 global collaborators. Where available, HLA class I and class II types were taken from metadata supplied by the sample provider and were not determined by assay-based typing. The prospective study material was composed of cDNA or gDNA derived from T cells, B-cell-depleted T cells, or PBMCs. Paper-wide results and their limitations: Clinical and demographic metadata were provided uncurated, with the amount varying by source and participant.

Regarding this clone: Its specific antigen is unknown. Base qualities are not recorded, but no much larger clone differs from it by a single base.

TCRbeta CDR3 regions were amplified from genomic DNA by means of the immunoSEQ Assay, a bias-controlled multiplex PCR. As for how the authors treated the data: The number of nucleated cells in each sample was estimated from the amplification of reference gene primers within the assay. Sequence reads were collapsed and filtered to measure the absolute abundance of every unique TCRbeta CDR3 rearrangement. For each sample, productive Simpson clonality was calculated as the square root of Simpson's diversity index across productive rearrangements. Entries here come from immuneACCESS through TCRdb and include only in-frame sequences with V and J called. Some clones fail to appear in such tables; in the studies checked, an unresolved V gene covers under half of the shortfall, and the cause of the remainder is unknown. The V and J calls and clone size are taken from that table; D and trimming were inferred from the DNA. The sample table records about 220,000 clones; approximately 80% of these occur just once. The ten top clones hold roughly 3.5% of the sample.

Via the germline V gene, CDR1 is SGHDN and CDR2 FVKESK. The germline V and J ends show losses of 0 bases and 5 bases respectively, and no gene match explains 8 bases of the junction. The CDR3 contains 17 residues, cysteine and phenylalanine counted. The entry retains the CDR3 DNA only, 51 bases that are in frame from base 1. Participants in the prospective study were aged about 18 to 89 years, lived in 20 to 25 United States geographic areas, and enrolled through a virtual design. In the prospective study, participants were assigned to cohorts based on the clinical history participants reported in a screening survey and a study questionnaire. ImmuneRACE Cohort 3 recovered participants were defined by two consecutive negative NP/OP PCR tests, healthcare professional clearance, or symptom resolution. In the prospective study, mobile phlebotomists collected whole blood, serum and a nasopharyngeal or oropharyngeal swab from each participant. Additional blood draws and questionnaires over an approximately two-month period could optionally be provided by prospective study participants. Prospective study blood samples were shipped either frozen or at room temperature before DNA extraction.

Sequencing was done on a sample of PBMCs or T cells enriched from blood (not recorded which). The origin of this receptor is a woman aged 60-75 years who had recovered from COVID-19. The rearrangement combines TRBV14 with TRBJ2-1; TRBD1 agrees with 9 junctional bases. The CDR3 protein is CASSQDDGQGLHNEQFF. The DNA sequence reads TGTGCCAGCAGCCAAGATGATGGACAGGGGCTGCACAATGAGCAGTTCTTC.